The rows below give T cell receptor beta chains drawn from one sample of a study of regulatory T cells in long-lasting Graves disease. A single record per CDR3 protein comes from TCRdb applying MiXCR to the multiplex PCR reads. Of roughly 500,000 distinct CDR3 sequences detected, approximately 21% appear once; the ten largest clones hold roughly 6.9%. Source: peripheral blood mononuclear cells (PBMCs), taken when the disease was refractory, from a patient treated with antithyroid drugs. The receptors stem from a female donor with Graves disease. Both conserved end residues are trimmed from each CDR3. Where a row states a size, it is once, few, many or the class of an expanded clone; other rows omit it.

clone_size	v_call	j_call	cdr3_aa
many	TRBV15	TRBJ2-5	ATSPLGRETQY
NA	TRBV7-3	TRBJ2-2	AGNTGELF
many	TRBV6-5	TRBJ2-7	ASSYLARDYEQY
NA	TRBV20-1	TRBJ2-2	SARSENTGELF
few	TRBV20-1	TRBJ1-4	SAHDSEEKLF
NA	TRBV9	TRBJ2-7	ASSVAPGTNYEQY
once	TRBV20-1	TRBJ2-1	SARDLKREVLNEQF
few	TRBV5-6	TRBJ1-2	ASSPRTGGTGYT
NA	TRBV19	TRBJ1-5	ASSVTGGGSQPQH
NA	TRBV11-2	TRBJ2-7	ASSPLTGLYEQY
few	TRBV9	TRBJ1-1	ASSVDGNRGTEAF
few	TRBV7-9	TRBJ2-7	ASSYAAGYEQY
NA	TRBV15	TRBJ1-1	ATSSPTEAF
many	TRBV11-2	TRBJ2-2	ASSFGRGMNTGELF
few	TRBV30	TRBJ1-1	AFTKHEGAFEAF
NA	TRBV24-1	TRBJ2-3	ATSDPGQGSSTDTQY
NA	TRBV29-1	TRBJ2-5	SVESSWDRY
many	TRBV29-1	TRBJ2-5	SVGTGEEAQY
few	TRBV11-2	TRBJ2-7	ASSFFSGYDEQY
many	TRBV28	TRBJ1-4	ASSKWGQGATDEKLF
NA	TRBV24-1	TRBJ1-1	ATSDSVGTEAF
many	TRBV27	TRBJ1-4	ASSLEGAAEKLF
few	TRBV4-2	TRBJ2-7	ASSQGAGQGSYEQY
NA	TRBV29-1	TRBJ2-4	SVEEWGKSKNIQY
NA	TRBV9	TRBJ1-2	ASSLTGDGLYGYT
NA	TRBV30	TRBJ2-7	AWSEDNSYEQY
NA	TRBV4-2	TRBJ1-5	ASSQEWTDTQPQH
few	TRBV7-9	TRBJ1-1	ASFTGFTEAF
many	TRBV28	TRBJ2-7	ASSSGTSAYEQY
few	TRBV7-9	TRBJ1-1	ASRDRTGLNTEAF
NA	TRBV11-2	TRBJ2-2	ASSFPLRQVNTGELF
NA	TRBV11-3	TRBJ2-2	ASSLNRGATGELF
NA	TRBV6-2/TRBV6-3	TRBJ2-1	ASTLSTGGGDEQF
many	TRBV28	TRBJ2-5	ASSRGTSQETQY
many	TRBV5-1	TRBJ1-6	ASSSRTDNSPLH
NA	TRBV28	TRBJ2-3	ASSRVGRVNTDTQY
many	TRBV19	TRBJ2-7	ASSIESGSSYEQY
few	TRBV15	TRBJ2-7	ATSRVERDEQY
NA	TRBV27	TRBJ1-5	ASSFGPPGTVSNQPQH
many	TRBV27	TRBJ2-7	ASRTDKSIYEQY
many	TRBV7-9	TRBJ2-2	ASSSLQVGELF
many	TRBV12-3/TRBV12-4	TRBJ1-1	ASKTMAPGQGAQNTEAF
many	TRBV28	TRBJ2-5	ASSFPGYQETQY
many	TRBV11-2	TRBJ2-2	ASSLDLSGTGELF
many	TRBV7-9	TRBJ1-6	ASSLREFNSPLH
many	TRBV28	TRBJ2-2	ASSSRWLAGPTGELF
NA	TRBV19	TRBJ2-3	ASDQGRISTDTQY
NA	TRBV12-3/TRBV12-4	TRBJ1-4	ASSSGTGAAEKLF
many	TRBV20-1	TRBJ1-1	SARDGTGGNTEAF